The source of this TCR beta chain is a study of blood T cell repertoires in COVID-19. Sequencing used immunoSEQ multiplex PCR; TCRdb keeps in-frame clones, though not all of them. The table includes roughly 500,000 clones, nearly 90% detected once. The CDR3 is 13 residues long. The junction had 1 base not matched to a gene; V was cut back by 3 bases and J by 8 bases. Germline values: CDR1 KGHSH, CDR2 LQKENI. A single count supports this clone. Sequencing used peripheral blood. This clonotype was obtained from a man between 18 and 35 years old with COVID-19, enrolled during active disease. The genes are TRBV18 and TRBJ2-1, with TRBD1 matching 10 bases. In DNA, the CDR3 is TGTGCCAGCTCACCGGGGACAGGGGATGAGCAGTTCTTC. Its protein is CASSPGTGDEQFF.